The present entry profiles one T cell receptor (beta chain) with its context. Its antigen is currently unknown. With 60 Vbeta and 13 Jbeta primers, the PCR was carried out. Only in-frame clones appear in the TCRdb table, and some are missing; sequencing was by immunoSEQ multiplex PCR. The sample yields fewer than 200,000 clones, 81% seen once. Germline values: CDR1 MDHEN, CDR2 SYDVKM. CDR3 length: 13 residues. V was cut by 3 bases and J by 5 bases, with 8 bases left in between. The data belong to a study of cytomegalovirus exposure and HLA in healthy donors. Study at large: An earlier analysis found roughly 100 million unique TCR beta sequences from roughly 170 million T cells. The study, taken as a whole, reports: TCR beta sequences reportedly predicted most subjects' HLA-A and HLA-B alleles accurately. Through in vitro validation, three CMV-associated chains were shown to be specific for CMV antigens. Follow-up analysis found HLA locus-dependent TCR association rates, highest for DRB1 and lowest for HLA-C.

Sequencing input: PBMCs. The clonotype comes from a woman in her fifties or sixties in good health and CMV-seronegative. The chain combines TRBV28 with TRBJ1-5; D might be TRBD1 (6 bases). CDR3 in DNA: TGTGCCAGCAGTTTGGACAGCCATCAGCCCCAGCATTTT. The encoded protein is CASSLDSHQPQHF.